These T cell receptor beta chains were read from a single sample in a study of blood T cells in healthy people across ages. TCRdb itself ran the 5' RACE reads through MiXCR, one entry per CDR3 protein. This sample yields about 680,000 distinct CDR3 sequences, of which around 45% are seen a single time; under 35% belongs to the top ten. Sequencing input: blood. The receptors originated from a woman aged 55-70 years in good health. Both conserved end residues are trimmed from each CDR3.

v_gene	j_gene	CDR3aa
TRBV20-1	TRBJ2-1	SARDPASSYNEQF
TRBV7-9	TRBJ2-5	ASSPPRGQETQY
TRBV24-1	TRBJ2-5	ATSQGGTQY
TRBV7-2	TRBJ1-5	ASSSGTGGYNQPQH
TRBV2	TRBJ2-3	ASSDKSEATSTDTQY
TRBV29-1	TRBJ2-1	SVGGKGGGNEQF
TRBV5-1	TRBJ2-1	ASSVSGGNEQF
TRBV20-1	TRBJ2-7	SARDLTGSGRPPYEQY
TRBV12-3/TRBV12-4	TRBJ2-4	ASSLHRANNEQY
TRBV6-5	TRBJ2-7	ASTVAGSTYEQY
TRBV7-3	TRBJ1-6	ASSRDRAGPLH
TRBV7-2	TRBJ2-7	ASSLGGTGRPSYEQY
TRBV18	TRBJ2-7	ASSYDSYSYEQY
TRBV5-1	TRBJ1-5	ASSPDGGTGQPQH
TRBV29-1	TRBJ2-7	SVELGASYEQY
TRBV15	TRBJ2-5	ATSRDVASGRQETQY